Listed here is a single TCR beta chain. The data belong to a study of blood T cell repertoires in COVID-19. Study details: Some COVID-19 samples were acute and others convalescent; all came from the United States, Italy and Spain.

Original data processing: Amplification from reference gene primers served as the basis for estimated nucleated cell counts. Profiling relied on immunoSEQ multiplex PCR, and the TCRdb table lists in-frame clones only, not all of them. The V and J calls and clone size are taken from that table; D and trimming were inferred from the DNA. The repertoire consists of approximately 150,000 clones, with over 80% occurring once and the leading ten covering roughly 5.6%. Shortly before study entry, within 2 weeks, exposed participants had met a COVID-19 case. The clonotype originates from a man between 65 and 79 years old who had been exposed to COVID-19. Sample: PBMCs or T cells enriched from blood (not recorded which).

CDR3: CASSLGSGGVGNQPQHF. The CDR3 DNA sequence: TGTGCCAGCAGCTTGGGTTCAGGGGGAGTAGGCAATCAGCCCCAGCATTTT. V and J are TRBV7-2 and TRBJ1-5; 7 nucleotides agree with TRBD1. Per the germline V gene, CDR1 is SGHTA and CDR2 is FQGNSA. V was pared by 3 bases and J by 2 bases, with 10 bases of the junction left unmatched. The CDR3 sequence is 17 residues long.